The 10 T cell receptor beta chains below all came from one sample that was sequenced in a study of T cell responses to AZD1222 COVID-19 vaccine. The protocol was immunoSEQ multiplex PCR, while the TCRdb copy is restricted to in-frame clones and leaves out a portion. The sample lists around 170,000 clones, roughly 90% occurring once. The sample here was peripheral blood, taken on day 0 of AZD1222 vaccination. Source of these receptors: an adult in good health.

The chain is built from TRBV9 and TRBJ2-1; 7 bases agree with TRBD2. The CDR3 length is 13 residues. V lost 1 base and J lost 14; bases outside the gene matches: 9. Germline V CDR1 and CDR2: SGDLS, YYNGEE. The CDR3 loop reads CASSVNGREKEFF. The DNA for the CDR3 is TGTGCCAGCAGCGTAAATGGGCGGGAGAAGGAGTTCTTC.

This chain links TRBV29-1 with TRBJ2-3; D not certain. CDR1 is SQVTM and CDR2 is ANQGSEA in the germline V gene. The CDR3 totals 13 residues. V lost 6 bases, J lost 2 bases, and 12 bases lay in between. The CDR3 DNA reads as TGCAGCGTGCGACCACGGATCACAGATACGCAGTATTTT. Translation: CSVRPRITDTQYF.

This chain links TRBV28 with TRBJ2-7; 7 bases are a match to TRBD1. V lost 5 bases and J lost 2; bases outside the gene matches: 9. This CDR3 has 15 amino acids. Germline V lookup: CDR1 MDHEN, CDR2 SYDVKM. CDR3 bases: TGTGCCAGCAGTATAGGGGGCGGGCGAACCTACGAGCAGTACTTC. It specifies CASSIGGGRTYEQYF. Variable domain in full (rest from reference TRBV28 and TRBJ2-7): DVKVTQSSRYLVKRTGEKVFLECVQDMDHENMFWYRQDPGLGLRLIYFSYDVKMKEKGDIPEGYSVSREKKERFSLILESASTNQTSMYLCASSIGGGRTYEQYFGPGTRLTVT.

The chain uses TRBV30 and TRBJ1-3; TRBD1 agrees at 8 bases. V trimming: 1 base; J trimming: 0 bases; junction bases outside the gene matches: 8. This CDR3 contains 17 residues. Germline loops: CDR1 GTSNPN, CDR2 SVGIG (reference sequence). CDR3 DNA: TGTGCCTGGAGTGGACAGGGGCCAGGGGTCTCTGGAAACACCATATATTTT. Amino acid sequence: CAWSGQGPGVSGNTIYF.

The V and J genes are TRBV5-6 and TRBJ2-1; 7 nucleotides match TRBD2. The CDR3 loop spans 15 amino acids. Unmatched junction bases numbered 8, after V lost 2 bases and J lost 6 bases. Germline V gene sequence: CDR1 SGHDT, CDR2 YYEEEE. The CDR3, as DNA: TGTGCCAGCAGCTTCTTCAGCGGGGAAATCAATGAGCAGTTCTTC. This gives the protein CASSFFSGEINEQFF. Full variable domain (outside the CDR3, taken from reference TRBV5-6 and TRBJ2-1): DAGVTQSPTHLIKTRGQQVTLRCSPKSGHDTVSWYQQALGQGPQFIFQYYEEEERQRGNFPDRFSGHQFPNYSSELNVNALLLGDSALYLCASSFFSGEINEQFFGPGTRLTVL.

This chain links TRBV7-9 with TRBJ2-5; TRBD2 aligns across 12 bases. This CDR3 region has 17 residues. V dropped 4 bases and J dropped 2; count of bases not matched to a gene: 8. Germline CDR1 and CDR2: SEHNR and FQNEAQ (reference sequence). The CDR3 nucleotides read TGTGCCAGCAGCTCGTGGACTAGCGGGACATGGCAAGAGACCCAGTACTTC. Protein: CASSSWTSGTWQETQYF.

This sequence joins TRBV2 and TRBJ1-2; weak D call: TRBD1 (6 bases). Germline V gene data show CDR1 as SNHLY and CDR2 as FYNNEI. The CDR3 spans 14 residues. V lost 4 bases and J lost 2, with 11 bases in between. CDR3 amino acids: CASSGGGGNYGYTF. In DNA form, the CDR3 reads TGTGCCAGCAGTGGGGGAGGGGGAAACTATGGCTACACCTTC.

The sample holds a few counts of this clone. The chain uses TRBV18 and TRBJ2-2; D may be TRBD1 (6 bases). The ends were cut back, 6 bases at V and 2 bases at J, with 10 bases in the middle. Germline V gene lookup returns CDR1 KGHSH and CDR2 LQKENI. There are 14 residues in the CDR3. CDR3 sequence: CASSSDRNTGELFF. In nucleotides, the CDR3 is TGTGCCAGCTCCTCGGACAGAAACACCGGGGAGCTGTTTTTT.

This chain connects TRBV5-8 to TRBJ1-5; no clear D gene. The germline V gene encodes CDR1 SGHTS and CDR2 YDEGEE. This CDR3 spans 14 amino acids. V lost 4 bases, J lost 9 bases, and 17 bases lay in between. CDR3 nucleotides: TGTGCCAGCAGCCCCCCTTCGGCCCGGAGGCCCCAGCATTTT. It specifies CASSPPSARRPQHF.

The CDR3 region is CASSFGTTTEGTQYF. The CDR3 DNA follows: TGTGCCAGCAGTTTTGGGACGACGACCGAAGGGACCCAGTACTTC. The chain couples TRBV6-6 to TRBJ2-5; D tentatively fits TRBD1 or TRBD2 (5 bases each). The CDR3 is made up of 15 amino acids. Per germline, CDR1 MNHNY and CDR2 SVGAGI (reference sequence). Trimming stripped 4 bases from V and 7 bases from J, with 19 bases between.